The 31 T cell receptor beta chains below come from one sample, sequenced in a study of T cell responses to AZD1222 COVID-19 vaccine. TCRdb's table, derived via immunoSEQ multiplex PCR, lists solely in-frame clones and lacks some. In the table there are 86,000 or so clones, more than 75% of which are singletons. This specimen was peripheral blood, taken on day 0 of AZD1222 vaccination. The origin of the receptors is an adult in good health.

V and J are TRBV27 and TRBJ2-1; perhaps TRBD2 as D (5 bases). CDR3 size: 13 residues. Trimming removed 4 bases from V and 6 bases from J, with 10 bases in between. Germline V gene data show CDR1 as MNHEY and CDR2 as SMNVEV (reference sequence). The CDR3 loop is CASSWTFGNEQFF. The CDR3 DNA reads as TGTGCCAGCAGTTGGACTTTCGGCAATGAGCAGTTCTTC.

The chain combines TRBV29-1 with TRBJ1-2; D gene ambiguous. This CDR3 has 12 amino acids. Trimming removed 1 base from V and 2 bases from J, with 5 bases in between. Germline V gene lookup returns CDR1 SQVTM and CDR2 ANQGSEA. CDR3: CSVEVGNYGYTF. In DNA form, the CDR3 reads TGCAGCGTTGAAGTGGGCAACTATGGCTACACCTTC.

The chain recombines TRBV10-1 with TRBJ2-2; D possibly matches TRBD1 or TRBD2 (5 bases each). V lost 4 bases and J 0 bases, leaving 18 bases between the germline ends. There are 18 residues in the CDR3. Germline lookup yields CDR1 WNHNN and CDR2 SYGVQD (reference sequence). The CDR3 loop is CASSGEIGQGANTGELFF. CDR3 in DNA: TGCGCCAGCAGTGGGGAGATTGGGCAGGGCGCGAACACCGGGGAGCTGTTTTTT.

Of note for this clone: Within the sample, other DNA sequences also encode this same CDR3. This chain joins TRBV18 and TRBJ1-1, with TRBD1 as a possible D gene (6 bases). Germline CDR1 and CDR2: KGHSH and LQKENI. This CDR3 has 14 amino acids. V was trimmed by 6 bases and J by 0 bases, leaving 11 bases between them. As DNA, the CDR3 is TGTGCCAGCTCCCCGGACAGCCTGAACACTGAAGCTTTCTTT. Translating gives CASSPDSLNTEAFF.

This CDR3 reads CASSDGQGVTDTQYF. The CDR3 DNA follows: TGCGCCAGCAGCGACGGACAGGGTGTCACAGATACGCAGTATTTT. The rearrangement joins TRBV5-1 to TRBJ2-3; TRBD1 matches at 8 bases. Germline V gives CDR1 SGHRS, CDR2 YFSETQ. This CDR3 has 15 residues. The ends lost 4 bases at V and 2 bases at J; junction bases unmatched: 6.

This chain links TRBV5-1 with TRBJ1-6; no clear D. The CDR3 extends over 15 amino acids. Germline values: CDR1 SGHRS, CDR2 YFSETQ. V was clipped by 0 bases and J by 12 bases, with 16 bases between them. CDR3 loop: CASSLGADGSEPLHF. CDR3 bases: TGCGCCAGCAGCTTGGGGGCGGACGGAAGCGAACCCCTCCACTTT.

CDR3 nucleotides: TGTGCCACCAGTGACTCCGTGGCAGTTGGAGACGAGCAGTTCTTC. Encoded protein: CATSDSVAVGDEQFF. This sequence joins TRBV24-1 and TRBJ2-1, with D unclear. Germline values: CDR1 KGHDR, CDR2 SFDVKD. The CDR3 covers 15 residues. Trimming stripped 4 bases from V and 10 bases from J, with 19 bases between.

This rearrangement joins TRBV9 to TRBJ1-4; 8 nucleotides line up with TRBD1. The junction had 2 bases not matched to a gene; V was cut back by 2 bases and J by 2 bases. Germline values: CDR1 SGDLS, CDR2 YYNGEE. This CDR3 region has 15 residues. CDR3 nucleotide sequence: TGTGCCAGCAGCGTCGACAGGGGTACTAATGAAAAACTGTTTTTT. This encodes CASSVDRGTNEKLFF.

The rearrangement joins TRBV5-4 to TRBJ1-6; no clear D. The CDR3 is 15 residues long. Germline V gives CDR1 SGHNT, CDR2 YYREEE (reference sequence). Deletions cut 0 bases from V and 2 bases from J, with 6 bases between. The CDR3 loop reads CASSLAEAYNSPLHF. The CDR3 DNA reads as TGTGCCAGCAGCTTGGCCGAGGCCTATAATTCACCCCTCCACTTT.

The chain combines TRBV16 with TRBJ1-2; D remains unclear. The CDR3 extends over 14 amino acids. V was shortened by 1 base and J by 4 bases, with 10 bases between the two germline ends. Germline V gene lookup returns CDR1 KGHSY and CDR2 FQNENV. In DNA form, the CDR3 reads TGTGCCAGCAGCCAATGGGGTGGAGGCTATGGCTACACCTTC. It yields the protein CASSQWGGGYGYTF.

The rearrangement links TRBV11-2 to TRBJ2-7, with D unclear. Germline-derived CDR1 and CDR2 are SGHAT and FQNNGV. V lost 5 bases and J lost 0, with 5 bases in between. The CDR3 is 12 amino acids. The chain's CDR3 is CASSPSSYEQYF. The CDR3 DNA reads as TGTGCCAGCAGCCCGAGCTCCTACGAGCAGTACTTC.

This chain links TRBV5-4 with TRBJ1-2; D gene uncertain. CDR3 length: 15 residues. V lost 2 bases, J lost 8 bases, and 19 bases lay in between. Germline CDR1 SGHNT, CDR2 YYREEE (reference sequence). Here the CDR3 reads CASSFSRSTIGGYTF. In nucleotides, the CDR3 is TGTGCCAGCAGCTTTTCTAGGTCTACCATAGGCGGCTACACCTTC. Full variable domain (remainder filled in from reference TRBV5-4 and TRBJ1-2): ETGVTQSPTHLIKTRGQQVTLRCSSQSGHNTVSWYQQALGQGPQFIFQYYREEENGRGNFPPRFSGLQFPNYSSELNVNALELDDSALYLCASSFSRSTIGGYTFGSGTRLTVV.

The chain carries TRBV27 and TRBJ1-6; no definite D call. The V end was cut by 6 bases, the J end by 4 bases, with 7 bases between. Germline values: CDR1 MNHEY, CDR2 SMNVEV (reference sequence). The CDR3 sequence is 13 residues long. Here the CDR3 reads CASSPGYNSPLHF. The CDR3 DNA reads as TGTGCCAGCAGCCCCGGTTATAATTCACCCCTCCACTTT.

The chain has TRBV6-5 and TRBJ1-1; the match to TRBD1 covers 10 bases. The V gene end was trimmed by 4 bases and the J gene end by 9 bases; junction bases not matched to a gene: 11. The germline gives CDR1 MNHEY, CDR2 SVGAGI. The CDR3 consists of 15 residues. The DNA of the CDR3 is TGTGCCAGCAGTTCCCACGGACAGGGGGTCCGAAAAGCTTTCTTT. Translation gives CASSSHGQGVRKAFF.

The chain links TRBV11-2 to TRBJ2-3; the D gene is possibly TRBD1 (5 bases). Trimming pared 5 bases from V and 1 base from J, leaving 16 bases between. The CDR3 runs to 16 residues. CDR1 and CDR2 (germline): SGHAT, FQNNGV. CDR3 loop: CASSLRQRSRTDTQYF. CDR3 DNA sequence: TGTGCCAGCAGCCTCAGACAGAGGAGTCGCACAGATACGCAGTATTTT.

The V and J genes are TRBV19 and TRBJ1-5, with a possible D match to TRBD1 (5 bases). CDR3 length equals 17 residues. Trimming took off 3 bases at V and 3 bases at J, with 18 bases between the two ends. In germline, CDR1 is LNHDA, CDR2 SQIVND (reference sequence). Here the CDR3 DNA reads TGTGCCAGTAGTATTGGTGGGGGTAGGGGCTCCAATCAGCCCCAGCATTTT. As protein: CASSIGGGRGSNQPQHF.

This clone was detected only once. V is TRBV10-2 and J is TRBJ2-7; 7 positions agree with TRBD2. This CDR3 region has 14 residues. Germline trimming cut 6 bases from V and 3 bases from J; bases unmatched to any gene: 8. CDR1 is WSHSY and CDR2 is SAAADI in the germline V gene. The CDR3: CASSPLGGNYEQYF. CDR3 DNA sequence: TGCGCCAGCAGCCCCTTGGGGGGGAACTACGAGCAGTACTTC.

V gene TRBV7-8 combines with J gene TRBJ2-6; TRBD2 might be the D (6 bases). Germline V CDR1 and CDR2: SGHVS, FQNEAQ. There are 15 residues in the CDR3. V was trimmed by 5 bases and J by 2 bases, leaving 10 bases between them. The CDR3 region has the DNA TGTGCCAGCAGCACCCCGGGGGCTGGGGCCAACGTCCTGACTTTC. It translates to CASSTPGAGANVLTF. The full variable domain, completed using reference TRBV7-8 and TRBJ2-6, is GAGVSQSPRYKVAKRGQDVALRCDPISGHVSLFWYQQALGQGPEFLTYFQNEAQLDKSGLPSDRFFAERPEGSVSTLKIQRTQQEDSAVYLCASSTPGAGANVLTFGAGSRLTVL.

J is TRBJ2-7 and V is TRBV5-1; TRBD2 is a possible D gene (5 bases). The V and J ends lost 0 bases and 6 bases respectively, with 13 bases between them. The CDR3 loop spans 14 amino acids. CDR1 SGHRS and CDR2 YFSETQ come from the germline V gene. As DNA, the CDR3 is TGCGCCAGCAGCTTGGCGGGAAGTCGAGGCGAGCAGTACTTC. Amino acid sequence: CASSLAGSRGEQYF.

The genes are TRBV3-1 (or the pseudogene TRBV3-2) and TRBJ2-7; the D gene could be TRBD1 or TRBD2 (5 bases each). The CDR3 consists of 12 residues. Germline V CDR1 and CDR2: LGHDT, YNNKEL (reference sequence). With 4 bases removed from V and 1 base from J, the gap between germline ends came to 5 bases. CDR3 in DNA: TGTGCCAGCAGCCGGGGGTCCTACGAGCAGTACTTC. This codes for CASSRGSYEQYF.

The chain carries TRBV7-9 and TRBJ2-5, with no clear D. The CDR3 is made up of 14 amino acids. Germline CDR1 SEHNR, CDR2 FQNEAQ (reference sequence). V was clipped by 5 bases and J by 0 bases, with 10 bases between them. This CDR3 is CASSAAQYQETQYF. The CDR3 nucleotides are TGTGCCAGCAGCGCCGCACAGTACCAAGAGACCCAGTACTTC.

The chain has TRBV3-1 (or the pseudogene TRBV3-2) and TRBJ2-5, with D hard to call. The length of the CDR3 is 17 residues. V lost 1 base to trimming and J lost 0 bases, with 15 bases between them. Per the germline V gene, CDR1 is LGHDT and CDR2 is YNNKEL (reference sequence). CDR3 loop: CASSQVAGRSYQETQYF. CDR3 nucleotides: TGTGCCAGCAGCCAAGTAGCAGGACGCTCGTACCAAGAGACCCAGTACTTC.

V and J are TRBV6-5 and TRBJ1-1; D gene uncertain. The CDR3 consists of 15 residues. Germline CDR1 is MNHEY and CDR2 is SVGAGI. V lost 0 bases and J lost 1, with 9 bases in between. CDR3 nucleotide sequence: TGTGCCAGCAGTTACTCGATAGCAGGGAACACTGAAGCTTTCTTT. This sequence encodes CASSYSIAGNTEAFF.

V and J are TRBV6-4 and TRBJ2-7; 7 bases fit TRBD2. From germline, CDR1 is MRHNA and CDR2 SNTAGT. Trimming cost V 2 bases and J 5 bases; bases outside gene matches: 9. This CDR3 region has 15 residues. The CDR3 nucleotides read TGTGCCAGCAGTGACGCGGGACTACTTAAGGACGAGCAGTACTTC. This encodes CASSDAGLLKDEQYF.

The rearrangement links TRBV6-7 to TRBJ2-2; 8 positions match TRBD1. TRBV6-7 is given ORF status, its function remaining uncertain. Trimming at V came to 0 bases and at J to 7 bases, leaving 10 bases not matched to a gene. CDR3 size: 17 residues. The CDR3 DNA reads TGTGCCAGCAGTTACTCCTCCCCGGCAGGGGGCGGCGGGGAGCTGTTTTTT. Protein: CASSYSSPAGGGGELFF.

The rearrangement uses TRBV27 and TRBJ2-1; no reliable D call. Germline lookup yields CDR1 MNHEY and CDR2 SMNVEV (reference sequence). CDR3 length equals 12 residues. The V end was cut by 5 bases, the J end by 8 bases, with 10 bases between. As DNA, the CDR3 is TGTGCCAGCAGTCCCCGGATGGATGAGCAGTTCTTC. This codes for CASSPRMDEQFF.

This chain uses TRBV19 with TRBJ1-2; the D gene is possibly TRBD1 (6 bases). V dropped 5 bases and J dropped 8 bases, with 18 bases sitting between them. This CDR3 contains 14 residues. Germline loops: CDR1 LNHDA, CDR2 SQIVND (reference sequence). CDR3 residues: CASSVNRVVTGYTF. CDR3 sequence (DNA): TGTGCCAGTAGTGTGAACAGGGTAGTGACGGGCTACACCTTC.

The rearrangement links TRBV7-9 to TRBJ2-1; D unclear. The CDR3 is made up of 12 amino acids. CDR1 is SEHNR and CDR2 is FQNEAQ in the germline V gene (reference sequence). The V end lost 1 base, the J end lost 10 bases, and 8 bases lay between the germline ends. The CDR3 loop reads CASSLVRSEQFF. The CDR3 bases are TGTGCCAGCAGCTTAGTTAGGTCAGAGCAGTTCTTC.

The CDR3, as DNA: TGTGCCAGCTCACCAACGACAGAGACCGGGGAGCTGTTTTTT. It is translated as CASSPTTETGELFF. The J gene is TRBJ2-2, the V gene TRBV18; D is perhaps TRBD1 (5 bases). Germline lookup yields CDR1 KGHSH and CDR2 LQKENI. Trimming took off 2 bases at V and 5 bases at J, with 9 bases between the two ends. CDR3 length equals 14 residues.

The gene calls are TRBV7-9 and TRBJ2-7; tentatively, D is TRBD2 (7 bases). Germline loops: CDR1 SEHNR, CDR2 FQNEAQ (reference sequence). This CDR3 has 16 amino acids. V was cut by 5 bases and J by 2 bases, with 19 bases left in between. CDR3 nucleotide sequence: TGTGCCAGCAGCAAGCCTGAGGGGGGGCGGGCCTACGAGCAGTACTTC. Translated: CASSKPEGGRAYEQYF.

The chain is built from TRBV9 and TRBJ1-2, with unresolved D. This CDR3 is 14 amino acids long. V dropped 4 bases and J dropped 2 bases, with 12 bases sitting between them. Germline lookup yields CDR1 SGDLS and CDR2 YYNGEE. CDR3 sequence: CASSPTSENYGYTF. The DNA for the CDR3 is TGTGCCAGCAGCCCCACTTCAGAGAACTATGGCTACACCTTC.